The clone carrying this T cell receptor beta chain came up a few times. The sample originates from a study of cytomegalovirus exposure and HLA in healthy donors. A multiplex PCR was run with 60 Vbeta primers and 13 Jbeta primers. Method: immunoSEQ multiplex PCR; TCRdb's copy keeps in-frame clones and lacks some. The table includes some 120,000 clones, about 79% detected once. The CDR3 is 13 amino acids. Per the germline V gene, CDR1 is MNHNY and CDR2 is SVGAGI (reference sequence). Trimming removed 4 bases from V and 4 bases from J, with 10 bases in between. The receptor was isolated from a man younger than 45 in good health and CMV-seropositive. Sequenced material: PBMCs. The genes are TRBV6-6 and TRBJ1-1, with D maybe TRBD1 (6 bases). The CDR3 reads CASSFIQGTEAFF. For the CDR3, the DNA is TGTGCCAGCAGTTTCATACAGGGCACTGAAGCTTTCTTT.